A selection of T cell receptor beta chains follows, all from one sample in a study of blood T cell repertoires in COVID-19. Measured with immunoSEQ multiplex PCR; TCRdb has only the in-frame clones, and not every one. This table holds over 300,000 clones, about 82% found once. The sequencing sample was made of peripheral blood. These receptors originate from a human donor in a cohort sampled during active COVID-19. The CDR3 runs from the conserved cysteine through the conserved F or W. D genes are given only for firm matches. Rows may omit the clone size; those that give it use once, few, many or a size class.

v_gene	d_gene	abundance	j_gene	CDR3nt	CDR3aa
TRBV9	-	-	TRBJ1-3	TGTGCCAGCAGCGTAACCTCAGGGCACTCTGGAAACACCATATATTTT	CASSVTSGHSGNTIYF
TRBV19	-	few	TRBJ1-5	TGTGCCAGTAGTATCAGAGGGAATCAGCCCCAGCATTTT	CASSIRGNQPQHF
TRBV29-1	-	-	TRBJ1-2	TGCAGCGTTTTGCTAGCGGCAGCCGGGGGTGGCTACACCTTC	CSVLLAAAGGGYTF
TRBV5-1	-	-	TRBJ1-4	TGCGCCAGCAGCTTAAGGGGGTTAGGTGAAAAACTGTTTTTT	CASSLRGLGEKLFF
TRBV6-5	TRBD1	-	TRBJ2-5	TGTGCCAGCACCCACAGGGGCCAAGAGACCCAGTACTTC	CASTHRGQETQYF
TRBV18	TRBD2	-	TRBJ2-7	TGTGCCAGCTCCTCAGGACTAGCGGGGAACTACGAGCAGTACTTC	CASSSGLAGNYEQYF
TRBV9	TRBD2	-	TRBJ2-3	TGTGCCAGCAGCGTAGGGACTAGCGGGGCCGGCACAGATACGCAGTATTTT	CASSVGTSGAGTDTQYF
TRBV20-1	TRBD1	-	TRBJ1-1	TGCAGTGCTAGTCGGACAGGATCGCACACTGAAGCTTTCTTT	CSASRTGSHTEAFF
TRBV3-1/TRBV3-2	-	-	TRBJ1-1	TGTGCCAGCAGCCAAGATTGGACACTGGCTGAAGCTTTCTTT	CASSQDWTLAEAFF
TRBV6-1	-	few	TRBJ1-2	TGTGCCAGCAGTGAAGCGTTCGGGGATGAGTACTATGGCTACACCTTC	CASSEAFGDEYYGYTF
TRBV19	-	once	TRBJ1-1	TGTGCCAGTAGTATCCCTACAGGGAGGGGGAACACTGAAGCTTTCTTT	CASSIPTGRGNTEAFF
TRBV12-5	-	-	TRBJ1-3	TGTGCTAGTGGTCTAGGGGCCGGCGGAAACACCATATATTTT	CASGLGAGGNTIYF
TRBV11-2	-	-	TRBJ2-7	TGTGCCAGCAGCTTAGGGGCAGGGGCTCCCCACGAGCAGTACTTC	CASSLGAGAPHEQYF
TRBV24-1	-	-	TRBJ2-1	TGTGCCACCAGTAAGTGGGGAGAGAACGAGCAGTTCTTC	CATSKWGENEQFF
TRBV28	TRBD1	once	TRBJ1-1	TGTGCCAGCAGGGAGACAGGGGAAGCTTTCTTT	CASRETGEAFF
TRBV9	-	-	TRBJ1-3	TGTGCCAGCAGCGTAGCCCCCGGGGTGGCTGGAAACACCATATATTTT	CASSVAPGVAGNTIYF
TRBV7-3	TRBD2	few	TRBJ2-1	TGTGCCAGCAGCCGGGAGGGGCCCTACAATGAGCAGTTCTTC	CASSREGPYNEQFF
TRBV2	TRBD2	-	TRBJ2-1	TGTGCCAGCAGTGAAGGACCACAACTAGCGGAACCTTCAAATGAGCAGTTCTTC	CASSEGPQLAEPSNEQFF
TRBV3-1/TRBV3-2	-	-	TRBJ2-1	TGTGCCAGCAGCTCATTAGCGGCGTCCTACAATGAGCAGTTCTTC	CASSSLAASYNEQFF
TRBV6-5	-	once	TRBJ1-2	TGTGCCAGCGTCGGGGGGGCCTTGGATTATGGCTACACCTTC	CASVGGALDYGYTF
TRBV4-1	-	few	TRBJ2-7	TGCGCCAGCAGCCAAGCAAGAGGGGGAGAGTCTACTCGCTACGAGCAGTACTTC	CASSQARGGESTRYEQYF
TRBV12-3/TRBV12-4	-	once	TRBJ1-6	TGTGCCAGCAGTTGGGGCACAAATTCACCCCTCCACTTT	CASSWGTNSPLHF
TRBV6-5	TRBD1	-	TRBJ1-2	TGTGCCAGCAGTCACAACCAGGGGGCCTACTATGGCTACACCTTC	CASSHNQGAYYGYTF
TRBV30	TRBD1	-	TRBJ1-2	TGTGCCTGGAGTGCAAGACAGGGGTACTATGGCTACACCTTC	CAWSARQGYYGYTF
TRBV5-1	-	once	TRBJ1-6	TGCGCCAGCAGCTTGAGGGGAATGGTAATTTCACCCCTCCACTTT	CASSLRGMVISPLHF
TRBV19	-	few	TRBJ1-5	TGTGCCAGTAGTGGTTACGGTCAGCCCCAGCATTTT	CASSGYGQPQHF
TRBV6-5	-	-	TRBJ2-1	TGTGCCAGCAGTACGCAGGGGTTCGGTGAGCAGTTCTTC	CASSTQGFGEQFF
TRBV7-9	-	-	TRBJ2-7	TGTGCCAGCAGCCCGACCGGGGGACAGAGAGCCTACGAGCAGTACTTC	CASSPTGGQRAYEQYF
TRBV5-8	-	-	TRBJ1-1	TGTGCCACCCTAAAACAGGTCACGAACACTGAAGCTTTCTTT	CATLKQVTNTEAFF
TRBV14	-	once	TRBJ2-5	TGTGCCAGCAGCCAATCCCCGACAGTACAAGAGACCCAGTACTTC	CASSQSPTVQETQYF
TRBV20-1	-	once	TRBJ1-6	TGCAGTGCTAGTAACGGTCGGCAGGGCTATAATTCACCCCTCCACTTT	CSASNGRQGYNSPLHF
TRBV2	-	-	TRBJ1-4	TGTGCCAGCAGGACTACAGGGCCAACTAATGAAAAACTGTTTTTT	CASRTTGPTNEKLFF
TRBV3-1/TRBV3-2	-	-	TRBJ1-1	TGTGCCAGCAGCCAGAGGGACACTGAAGCTTTCTTT	CASSQRDTEAFF
TRBV6-5	TRBD1	-	TRBJ1-2	TGTGCCAGCACTGCACCAGGGGGCGCGGATGGCTACACCTTC	CASTAPGGADGYTF
TRBV6-5	TRBD2	-	TRBJ2-5	TGTGCCAGCAGTAAGACTAGCGGACAAGAGACCCAGTACTTC	CASSKTSGQETQYF
TRBV25-1	TRBD1	-	TRBJ2-5	TGTGCCAGCAGTGAAATACAGGGGAACCTTACCCAAGAGACCCAGTACTTC	CASSEIQGNLTQETQYF
TRBV10-3	TRBD1	-	TRBJ1-1	TGTGCCATCGGAGGGGGCGGGAACACTGAAGCTTTCTTT	CAIGGGGNTEAFF
TRBV12-3/TRBV12-4	-	-	TRBJ1-1	TGTGCCAGCAGCCCTGGGACTTCTGAAGCTTTCTTT	CASSPGTSEAFF
TRBV19	-	once	TRBJ2-6	TGTGCCAGTAGTCCCCGACAGCCCTCTGGGGCCAACGTCCTGACTTTC	CASSPRQPSGANVLTF
TRBV25-1	-	-	TRBJ1-4	TGTGCCAGCAGTGAAGTGGTGGAGGCAACTAATGAAAAACTGTTTTTT	CASSEVVEATNEKLFF
TRBV7-9	-	-	TRBJ1-1	TGTGCCAGCAGCCCGTCACAGGGACACACTGAAGCTTTCTTT	CASSPSQGHTEAFF
TRBV7-2	-	few	TRBJ2-7	TGTGCCAGCAGCTTAACTCAGCGGTACGAGCAGTACTTC	CASSLTQRYEQYF